This TCR beta chain was recorded in a study of T cell responses to AZD1222 COVID-19 vaccine. Broader study findings: Seropositivity was recorded at baseline in only a handful of AZD1222 recipients. Targets within unmutated variant regions were reportedly found for nearly half of spike-specific TCRs. It was only after the peak T cell response that any repertoires were sampled.

V was shortened by 2 bases and J by 0 bases, with 17 bases between the two germline ends. The length of the CDR3 is 16 residues. The germline V gene has CDR1 GTSNPN and CDR2 SVGIG (reference sequence). Second-dose intervals near 4 or 12 weeks were combined. Details on this clone: Its cognate antigen is unknown.

The assay was immunoSEQ multiplex PCR, and TCRdb's table has in-frame clones only and misses some. The sample holds about 90,000 clones, more than 75% seen once. The receptor comes from an adult who received the AZD1222 COVID-19 vaccine. The rearrangement joins TRBV30 to TRBJ2-7; tentative D call: TRBD1 (6 bases). Material: peripheral blood, obtained 28 days after the second AZD1222 dose. CDR3 nucleotides: TGTGCCTGGAGTATTCGGGGCAGGGGCAGCTCCTACGAGCAGTACTTC. Translated: CAWSIRGRGSSYEQYF.